A selection of T cell receptor beta chains follows, all from one sample in a study of blood T cell repertoires in COVID-19. TCRdb's table, derived via immunoSEQ multiplex PCR, lists solely in-frame clones and lacks some. The sample holds fewer than 200,000 clones; roughly 84% are singletons and the top ten take approximately 16%. Sequenced material: PBMCs or T cells enriched from blood (not recorded which). Receptors were obtained from a man between 45 and 60 years old who had recovered from COVID-19. The CDR3 runs from the conserved cysteine through the conserved F or W. Fields, in order: J gene, D gene, clone size, V gene, CDR3 DNA, CDR3 protein. The D gene is left open where the match is weak. The size entry is marked missing in some rows and otherwise reads once, few, many or a size class.

TRBJ1-4 - - TRBV12-3/TRBV12-4 TGTGCCAGCAGTTTCTCAGGGAATGAAAAACTGTTTTTT CASSFSGNEKLFF
TRBJ1-4 TRBD1 - TRBV24-1 TGTGCCACCAGTGATCCGGGACAGGCCTCGGTCACGACTAATGAAAAACTGTTTTTT CATSDPGQASVTTNEKLFF
TRBJ1-4 - - TRBV5-1 TGCGCCAGCAGCTCCGGGACTCTCAATGAAAAACTGTTTTTT CASSSGTLNEKLFF
TRBJ1-1 - - TRBV29-1 TGCAGCGTTGGATTGCGGGCCGGTGAAGCTTTCTTT CSVGLRAGEAFF
TRBJ2-2 - - TRBV18 TGTGCCAGCTCACCAAACAAACAGGGAACCGGCGGGGAGCTGTTTTTT CASSPNKQGTGGELFF
TRBJ1-3 TRBD1 - TRBV5-8 TGTGCCAGCAGCTGGGGACAGGGTTCTGGAAACACCATATATTTT CASSWGQGSGNTIYF
TRBJ1-1 - - TRBV5-1 TGCGCCAGCAGCTTGGTGCCAGGCGGGGTGGCTGAAGCTTTCTTT CASSLVPGGVAEAFF
TRBJ1-1 - - TRBV5-4 TGTGCCAGCAGCTTGGTCTACAGGGAGAACACTGAAGCTTTCTTT CASSLVYRENTEAFF
TRBJ2-1 - few TRBV10-2 TGCGCCAGCAGAGAGCAGGGTTTGGATGAGCAGTTCTTC CASREQGLDEQFF
TRBJ2-5 TRBD2 - TRBV11-2 TGTGCCAGCAGCCAGGTTCAGGGACTAAGACAGACCCAGTACTTC CASSQVQGLRQTQYF
TRBJ1-5 - - TRBV27 TGTGCCAGCAGGGGGGGGTTTAGTAGTTCCAATCAGCCCCAGCATTTT CASRGGFSSSNQPQHF
TRBJ2-5 TRBD1 - TRBV18 TGTGCCAGCACTCCGGGACAGCAAGAGACCCAGTACTTC CASTPGQQETQYF
TRBJ1-2 TRBD1 - TRBV12-3/TRBV12-4 TGTGCCAGCAATACGGGGACAGTACCTGGCTACACCTTC CASNTGTVPGYTF
TRBJ1-2 - - TRBV11-2 TGTGCCAGCAGGGGGGCAGGGGCTAACTATGGCTACACCTTC CASRGAGANYGYTF
TRBJ1-2 - once TRBV24-1 TGTGCCACCAGTGACCCCACTTATGGCTACACCTTC CATSDPTYGYTF
TRBJ1-3 TRBD1 - TRBV5-1 TGCGCCAGCAGCTTGGGACAGGGGAACGGAAACACCATATATTTT CASSLGQGNGNTIYF
TRBJ1-1 - - TRBV5-1 TGCGCCAGCAGCTTGGAAGGGGTGGAGAGCACTGAAGCTTTCTTT CASSLEGVESTEAFF
TRBJ1-2 TRBD1 - TRBV7-9 TGTGCCAGCAGCATCCGACAGGGGCTACGGTCTGGCTACACCTTC CASSIRQGLRSGYTF
TRBJ2-7 TRBD1 - TRBV4-2 TGTGCCAGCAGCCAAGGGGAGGGGACAGGGGCCTACGAGCAGTACTTC CASSQGEGTGAYEQYF
TRBJ2-1 TRBD2 - TRBV11-2 TGTGCCAGCAGAACAACTAGCGGGGGGAACAATGAGCAGTTCTTC CASRTTSGGNNEQFF
TRBJ1-1 - - TRBV18 TGTGCCAGCTCACCACCCCAGGCCGGGAACACTGAAGCTTTCTTT CASSPPQAGNTEAFF